This T cell receptor beta chain was obtained from a study of PD-1 blockade in classical Hodgkin lymphoma. With respect to this clone: Its antigen is still unknown.

Time point described: cycle 4 day 1 (C4D1), after 6 weeks of nivolumab. Every patient experienced relapse after autologous stem cell transplantation, and brentuximab vedotin exposure varied. Best response was recorded as complete response, partial response or progressive disease. Generated by immunoSEQ multiplex PCR, the TCRdb table keeps only in-frame clones and is missing some. The data contain some 100,000 clones, 93% of them singletons. General observations from the study: Complete responders started with a diversity level that resembled newly diagnosed patients at baseline. Patients excluded were those beginning nivolumab under 1 year after ASCT.

Germline CDR1 is MGHRA and CDR2 is YSYEKL. Trimming left V 1 base short and J 4 bases short, with 19 bases between. This CDR3 is 18 amino acids long. J is TRBJ1-4 and V is TRBV4-1; possible D gene TRBD1, 5 bases. The clonotype was recovered from a human donor with classical Hodgkin lymphoma. The sample consisted of peripheral blood mononuclear cells (PBMCs), taken before the fourth cycle of nivolumab. The CDR3 here is CASSQAFRVKRSNEKLFF. The CDR3 region has the DNA TGCGCCAGCAGCCAAGCCTTCAGGGTAAAACGGAGTAATGAAAAACTGTTTTTT.